This TCR beta chain came from a study of graft-versus-host responses after intestinal transplantation. The CDR3 totals 14 residues. TCRdb's copy holds only in-frame clones and misses some; the assay was immunoSEQ multiplex PCR. The sample lists about 14,000 clones; about 33% were seen once. This clone is labeled medium-sized (0.01 to 0.1%). The sample here was alloreactive CD4+ T cells from a mixed lymphocyte reaction culture, taken before intestinal transplant. Subset indicated: CFSE-low proliferating T cells sorted from roughly six-day pre-transplant mixed lymphocyte reaction (GvH or HvG direction). The chain combines TRBV21-1 with TRBJ2-1; TRBD1 is the table's D call, not checked against the DNA. TRBV21-1 is a known pseudogene. This TCR derives from a human patient who received an intestinal transplant. The CDR3 reads CASSKGRQGGEQFF. CDR3 nucleotides: TGTGCCAGCAGCAAGGGCCGACAGGGTGGTGAGCAGTTCTTC.